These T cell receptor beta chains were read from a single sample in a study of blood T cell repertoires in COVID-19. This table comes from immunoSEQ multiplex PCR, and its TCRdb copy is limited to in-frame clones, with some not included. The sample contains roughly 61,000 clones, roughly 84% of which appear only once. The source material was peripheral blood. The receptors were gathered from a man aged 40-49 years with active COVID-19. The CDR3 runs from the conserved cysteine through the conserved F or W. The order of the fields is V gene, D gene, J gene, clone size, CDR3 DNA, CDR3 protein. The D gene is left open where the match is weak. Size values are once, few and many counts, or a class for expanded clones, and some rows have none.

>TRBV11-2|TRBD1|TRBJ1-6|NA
TGTGCCAGCAGCTTCGCGACAGGGGGGTCACCCCTCCACTTT
CASSFATGGSPLHF
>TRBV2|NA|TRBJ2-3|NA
TGTGCCAGCACCCAACACAAGGGACATCGGATCACAGATACGCAGTATTTT
CASTQHKGHRITDTQYF
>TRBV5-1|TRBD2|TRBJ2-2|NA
TGCGCCAGCAGTCGTGCAGCGGGAGGGAGCACCGGGGAGCTGTTTTTT
CASSRAAGGSTGELFF
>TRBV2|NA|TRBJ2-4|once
TGTGCCAGCAGCTTAGAAAACATTCAGTACTTC
CASSLENIQYF
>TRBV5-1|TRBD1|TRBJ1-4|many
TGCGCCAGCAGCGAGGACAGGGGCGATAATGAAAAACTGTTTTTT
CASSEDRGDNEKLFF
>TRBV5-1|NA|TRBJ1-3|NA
TGCGCCAGCAGCCCGGAGGTACAGGGTGGAAACACCATATATTTT
CASSPEVQGGNTIYF
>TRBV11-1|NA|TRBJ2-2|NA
TGTGCCAGCAGCCAAGGCCAGGGAAGGTATTCCGGGGAGCTGTTTTTT
CASSQGQGRYSGELFF
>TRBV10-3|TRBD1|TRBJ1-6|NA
TGTGCCATCAGTGAGGGACAGGGGAGCTCCTATAATTCACCCCTCCACTTT
CAISEGQGSSYNSPLHF
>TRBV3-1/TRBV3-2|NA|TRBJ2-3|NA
TGTGCCAGCAGCTATCCGGGTGTTGGTACGCAGTATTTT
CASSYPGVGTQYF
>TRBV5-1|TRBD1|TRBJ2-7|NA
TGCGCCAGCAGCGGGACAGGGTGGGCTTACGAGCAGTACTTC
CASSGTGWAYEQYF
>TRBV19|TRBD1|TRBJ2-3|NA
TGTGCCAGTAGCCTTAGATTTAATACAGGGGGCGTTACAGATACGCAGTATTTT
CASSLRFNTGGVTDTQYF
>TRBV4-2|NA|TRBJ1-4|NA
TGTGCCAGCAGCCAAGAATCCGGTAATGAAAAACTGTTTTTT
CASSQESGNEKLFF
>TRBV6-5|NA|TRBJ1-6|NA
TGTGCCAGCAGTCTCGGGAATTCACCCCTCCACTTT
CASSLGNSPLHF